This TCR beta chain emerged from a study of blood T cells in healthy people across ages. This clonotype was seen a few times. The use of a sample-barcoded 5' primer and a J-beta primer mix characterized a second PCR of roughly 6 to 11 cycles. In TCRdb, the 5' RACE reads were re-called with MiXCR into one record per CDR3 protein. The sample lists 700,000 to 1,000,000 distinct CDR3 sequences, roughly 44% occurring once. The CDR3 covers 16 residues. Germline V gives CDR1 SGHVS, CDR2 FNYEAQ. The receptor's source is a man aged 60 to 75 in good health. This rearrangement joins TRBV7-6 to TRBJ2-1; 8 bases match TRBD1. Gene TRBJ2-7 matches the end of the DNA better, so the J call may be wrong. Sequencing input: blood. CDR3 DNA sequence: TGTGCCAGCAGCTTAAACAGGGGGAGCTCCTACAATGAGCAGTACTTC. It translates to CASSLNRGSSYNEQYF.